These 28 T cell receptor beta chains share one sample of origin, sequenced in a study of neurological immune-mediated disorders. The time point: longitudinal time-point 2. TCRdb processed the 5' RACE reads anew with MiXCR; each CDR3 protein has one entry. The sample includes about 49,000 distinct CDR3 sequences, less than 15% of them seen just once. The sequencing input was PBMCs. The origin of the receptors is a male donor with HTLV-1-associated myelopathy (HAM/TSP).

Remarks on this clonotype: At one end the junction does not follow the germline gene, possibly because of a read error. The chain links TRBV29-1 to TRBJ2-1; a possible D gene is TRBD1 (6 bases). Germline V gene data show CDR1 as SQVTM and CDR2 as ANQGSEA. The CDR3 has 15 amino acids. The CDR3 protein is CIVDPRTVTYNVQFF. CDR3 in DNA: TGCATCGTTGATCCCCGGACAGTTACCTACAATGTGCAGTTCTTC.

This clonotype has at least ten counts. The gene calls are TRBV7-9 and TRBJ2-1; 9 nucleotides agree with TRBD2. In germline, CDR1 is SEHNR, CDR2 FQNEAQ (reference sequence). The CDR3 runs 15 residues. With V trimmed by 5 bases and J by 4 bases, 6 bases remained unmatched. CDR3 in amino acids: CASSKPSGEYNEQFF. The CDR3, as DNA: TGTGCCAGCAGCAAGCCTAGCGGGGAGTACAATGAGCAGTTCTTC. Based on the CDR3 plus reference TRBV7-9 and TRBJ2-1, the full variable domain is DTGVSQNPRHKITKRGQNVTFRCDPISEHNRLYWYRQTLGQGPEFLTYFQNEAQLEKSRLLSDRFSAERPKGSFSTLEIQRTEQGDSAMYLCASSKPSGEYNEQFFGPGTRLTVL.

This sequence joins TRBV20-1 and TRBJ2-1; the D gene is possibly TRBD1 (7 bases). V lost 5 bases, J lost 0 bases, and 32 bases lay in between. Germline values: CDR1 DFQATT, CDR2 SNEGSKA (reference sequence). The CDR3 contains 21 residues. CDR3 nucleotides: TGCAGTGCTCAAGACGCGACAGGGACTTGGGGGTTGGGGAGCTCCTACAATGAGCAGTTCTTC. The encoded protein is CSAQDATGTWGLGSSYNEQFF.

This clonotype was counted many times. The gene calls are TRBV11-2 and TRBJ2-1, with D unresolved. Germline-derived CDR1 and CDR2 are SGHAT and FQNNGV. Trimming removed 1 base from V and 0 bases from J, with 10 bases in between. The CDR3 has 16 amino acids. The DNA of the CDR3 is TGTGCCAGCAGCTTAGGTTACGGTAGCTCCTACAATGAGCAGTTCTTC. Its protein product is CASSLGYGSSYNEQFF.

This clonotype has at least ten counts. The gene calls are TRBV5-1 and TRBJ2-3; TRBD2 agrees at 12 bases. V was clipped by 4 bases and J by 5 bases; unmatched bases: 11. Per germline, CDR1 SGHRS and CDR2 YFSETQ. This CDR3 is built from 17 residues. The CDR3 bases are TGCGCCAGCAGCGAGGGTGCTAGCGGGGGGGCCGTAGATACGCAGTATTTT. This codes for CASSEGASGGAVDTQYF.

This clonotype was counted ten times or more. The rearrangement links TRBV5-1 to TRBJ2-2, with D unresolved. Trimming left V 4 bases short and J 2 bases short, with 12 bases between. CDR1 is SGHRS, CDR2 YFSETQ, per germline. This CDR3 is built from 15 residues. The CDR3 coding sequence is TGCGCCAGCAGCAAGCCAGCTTCCAACACCGGGGAGCTGTTTTTT. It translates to CASSKPASNTGELFF. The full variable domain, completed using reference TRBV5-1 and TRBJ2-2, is KAGVTQTPRYLIKTRGQQVTLSCSPISGHRSVSWYQQTPGQGLQFLFEYFSETQRNKGNFPGRFSGRQFSNSRSEMNVSTLELGDSALYLCASSKPASNTGELFFGEGSRLTVL.

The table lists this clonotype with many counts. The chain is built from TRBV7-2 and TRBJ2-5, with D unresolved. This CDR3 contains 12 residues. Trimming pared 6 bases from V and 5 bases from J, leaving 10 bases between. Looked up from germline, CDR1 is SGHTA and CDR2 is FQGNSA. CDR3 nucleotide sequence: TGTGCCAGCAGTCGTTACTCTGAGACCCAGTACTTC. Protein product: CASSRYSETQYF.

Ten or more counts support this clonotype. This chain's CDR3 is CASSLLGQGLNEQFF. The CDR3 DNA reads TGTGCCAGCTCACTACTCGGACAGGGGTTAAATGAGCAGTTCTTC. This chain links TRBV18 with TRBJ2-1; TRBD1 matches 9 bases. Germline values: CDR1 KGHSH, CDR2 LQKENI. The J segment lost 7 bases and the V segment lost 4 bases, leaving 8 bases of the junction unmatched. The CDR3 length is 15 residues.

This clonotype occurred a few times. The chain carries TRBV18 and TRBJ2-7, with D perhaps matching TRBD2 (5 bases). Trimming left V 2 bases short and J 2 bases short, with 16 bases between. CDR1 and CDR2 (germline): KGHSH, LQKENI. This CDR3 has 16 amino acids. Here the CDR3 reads CASSPMGRGLAYEQYF. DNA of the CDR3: TGTGCCAGCTCACCAATGGGCCGGGGATTGGCCTACGAGCAGTACTTC.

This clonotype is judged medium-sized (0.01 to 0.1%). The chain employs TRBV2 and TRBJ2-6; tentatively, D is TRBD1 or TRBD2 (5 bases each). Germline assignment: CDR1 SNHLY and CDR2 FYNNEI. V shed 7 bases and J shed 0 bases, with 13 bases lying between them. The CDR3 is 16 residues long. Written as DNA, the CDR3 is TGTGCCAGCACCTGGGACGGTCTCTCTGGGGCCAACGTCCTGACTTTC. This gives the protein CASTWDGLSGANVLTF.

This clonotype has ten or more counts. CDR3 in amino acids: CSAPLVGGTEAFF. The CDR3 DNA reads as TGCAGTGCTCCATTGGTAGGGGGCACTGAAGCTTTCTTT. J is TRBJ1-1 and V is TRBV20-1; the D gene is possibly TRBD1 (6 bases). CDR1 and CDR2 from the germline V gene are DFQATT and SNEGSKA (reference sequence). CDR3 size: 13 residues. V lost 5 bases, J lost 4 bases, and 14 bases lay in between.

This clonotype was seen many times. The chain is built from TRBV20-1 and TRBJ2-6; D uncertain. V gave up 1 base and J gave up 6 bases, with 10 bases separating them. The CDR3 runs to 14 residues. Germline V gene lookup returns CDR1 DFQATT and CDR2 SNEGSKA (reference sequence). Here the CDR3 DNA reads TGCAGTGCTAGAGTTGGGGTCTCGGCCAACGTCCTGACTTTC. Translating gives CSARVGVSANVLTF.

Here the CDR3 DNA reads TGCAGTGCCGCCTGGACGGAGGGTTCCTACGAGCAGTACTTC. Its protein is CSAAWTEGSYEQYF. V gene TRBV20-1 combines with J gene TRBJ2-7; tentatively, D is TRBD2 (6 bases). Deletions cut 6 bases from V and 1 base from J, with 16 bases between. Germline CDR1 reads DFQATT; CDR2 reads SNEGSKA (reference sequence). The CDR3 runs to 14 residues.

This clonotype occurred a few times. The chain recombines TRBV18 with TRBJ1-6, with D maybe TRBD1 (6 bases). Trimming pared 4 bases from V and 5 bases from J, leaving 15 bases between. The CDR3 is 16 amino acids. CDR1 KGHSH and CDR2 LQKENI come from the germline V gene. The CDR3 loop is CASSRSATGNNSPLHF. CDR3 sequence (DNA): TGTGCCAGCTCACGGTCCGCAACAGGGAATAATTCACCCCTCCACTTT.

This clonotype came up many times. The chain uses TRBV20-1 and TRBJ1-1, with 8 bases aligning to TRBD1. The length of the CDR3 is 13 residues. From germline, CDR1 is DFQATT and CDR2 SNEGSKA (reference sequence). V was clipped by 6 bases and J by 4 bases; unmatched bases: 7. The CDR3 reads CSAIDRGGTEAFF. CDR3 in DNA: TGCAGTGCGATTGACAGGGGAGGCACTGAAGCTTTCTTT.

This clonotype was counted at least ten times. CDR3 DNA sequence: TGCGCCAGCAGCCCCGGAACTACTGAAGCTTTCTTT. It yields the protein CASSPGTTEAFF. This chain connects TRBV5-1 to TRBJ1-1; D is undetermined. With 4 bases removed from V and 5 bases from J, the gap between germline ends came to 9 bases. Germline CDR1 is SGHRS and CDR2 is YFSETQ. The CDR3 is 12 residues long.

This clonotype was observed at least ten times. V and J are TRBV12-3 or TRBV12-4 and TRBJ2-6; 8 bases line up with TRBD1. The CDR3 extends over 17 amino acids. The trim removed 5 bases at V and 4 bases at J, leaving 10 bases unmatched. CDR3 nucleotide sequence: TGTGCCAGCAGTCCCGGACAGGGATTTTCCGGGGCCAACGTCCTGACTTTC. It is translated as CASSPGQGFSGANVLTF.

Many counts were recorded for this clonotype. The CDR3 sequence is CATSADTYQPQHF. The CDR3 DNA follows: TGTGCCACCAGCGCCGACACTTATCAGCCCCAGCATTTT. The genes are TRBV15 and TRBJ1-5; D remains ambiguous. The CDR3 has 13 residues. With 5 bases removed from V and 5 bases from J, the gap between germline ends came to 10 bases. Germline loops: CDR1 LNHNV, CDR2 YYDKDF (reference sequence).

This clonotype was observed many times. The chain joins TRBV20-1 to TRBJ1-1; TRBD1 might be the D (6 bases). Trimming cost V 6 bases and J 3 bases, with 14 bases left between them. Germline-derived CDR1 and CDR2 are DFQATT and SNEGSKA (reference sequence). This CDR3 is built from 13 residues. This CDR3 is CSAPTAGDTEAFF. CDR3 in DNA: TGCAGTGCCCCAACGGCAGGGGACACTGAAGCTTTCTTT.

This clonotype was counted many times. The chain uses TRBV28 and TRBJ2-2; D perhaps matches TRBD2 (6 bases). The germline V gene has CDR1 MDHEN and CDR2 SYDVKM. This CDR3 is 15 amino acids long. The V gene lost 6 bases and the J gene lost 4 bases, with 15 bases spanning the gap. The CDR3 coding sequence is TGTGCCAGCAGCCTCCTCCAGGGAGGCACCGGGGAGCTGTTTTTT. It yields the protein CASSLLQGGTGELFF.

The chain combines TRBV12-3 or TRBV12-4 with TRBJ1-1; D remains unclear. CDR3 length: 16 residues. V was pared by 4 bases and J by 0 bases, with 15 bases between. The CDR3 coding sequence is TGTGCCAGCAGTTCGATCCCCCCGGGAGTGAACACTGAAGCTTTCTTT. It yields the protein CASSSIPPGVNTEAFF.

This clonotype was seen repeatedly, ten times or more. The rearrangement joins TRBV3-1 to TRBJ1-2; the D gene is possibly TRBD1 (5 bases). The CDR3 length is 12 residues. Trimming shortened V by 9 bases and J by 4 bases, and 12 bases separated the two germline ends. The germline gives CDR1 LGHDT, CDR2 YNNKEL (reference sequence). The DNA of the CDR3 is TGTGCCAGTAGGGACGTAACCTATGGCTACACCTTC. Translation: CASRDVTYGYTF. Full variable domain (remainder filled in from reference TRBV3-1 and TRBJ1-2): DTAVSQTPKYLVTQMGNDKSIKCEQNLGHDTMYWYKQDSKKFLKIMFSYNNKELIINETVPNRFSPKSPDKAHLNLHINSLELGDSAVYFCASRDVTYGYTFGSGTRLTVV.

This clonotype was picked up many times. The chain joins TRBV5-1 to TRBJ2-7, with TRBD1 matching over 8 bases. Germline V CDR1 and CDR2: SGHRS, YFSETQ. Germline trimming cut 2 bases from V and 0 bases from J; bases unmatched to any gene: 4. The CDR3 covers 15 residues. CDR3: CASSLRTGSSYEQYF. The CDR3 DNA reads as TGCGCCAGCAGCTTAAGGACAGGGAGCTCCTACGAGCAGTACTTC.

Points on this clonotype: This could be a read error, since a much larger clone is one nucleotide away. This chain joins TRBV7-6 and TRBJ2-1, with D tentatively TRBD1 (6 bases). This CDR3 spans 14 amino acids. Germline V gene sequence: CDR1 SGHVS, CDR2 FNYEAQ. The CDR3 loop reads CAISSGTKDNEQFF. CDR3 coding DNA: TGTGCCATCAGCTCCGGGACAAAGGACAATGAGCAGTTCTTC.

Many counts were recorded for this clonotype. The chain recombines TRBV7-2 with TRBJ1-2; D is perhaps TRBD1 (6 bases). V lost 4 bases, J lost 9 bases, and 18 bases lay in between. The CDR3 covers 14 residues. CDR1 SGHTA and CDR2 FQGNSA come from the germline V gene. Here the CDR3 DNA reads TGTGCCAGCAGCTCCATGACCCTACAGGGTAGCTACACCTTC. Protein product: CASSSMTLQGSYTF.

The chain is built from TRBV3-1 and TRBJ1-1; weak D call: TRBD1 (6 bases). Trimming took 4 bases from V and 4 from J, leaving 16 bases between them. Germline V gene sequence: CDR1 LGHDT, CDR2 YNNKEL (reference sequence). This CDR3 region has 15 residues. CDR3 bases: TGTGCCAGCAGCCCCGAGACAGGTAGGAGCACTGAAGCTTTCTTT. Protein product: CASSPETGRSTEAFF.

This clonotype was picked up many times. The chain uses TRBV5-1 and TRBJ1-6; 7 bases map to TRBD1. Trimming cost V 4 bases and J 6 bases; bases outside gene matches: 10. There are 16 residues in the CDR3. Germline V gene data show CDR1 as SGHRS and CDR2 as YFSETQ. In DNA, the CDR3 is TGCGCCAGCAGCCCGGAAGGGACAGCGTTTAATTCACCCCTCCACTTT. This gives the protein CASSPEGTAFNSPLHF.

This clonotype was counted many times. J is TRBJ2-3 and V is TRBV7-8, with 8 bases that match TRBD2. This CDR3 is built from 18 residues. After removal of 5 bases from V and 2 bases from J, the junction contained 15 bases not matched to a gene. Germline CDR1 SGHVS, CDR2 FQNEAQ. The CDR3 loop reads CASSLAGSGGLYTDTQYF. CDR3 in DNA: TGTGCCAGCAGCCTCGCCGGATCGGGGGGGCTCTACACAGATACGCAGTATTTT.